The source of this T cell receptor beta chain is a study of blood T cells in healthy people across ages. Together with a sample-barcoded 5' primer, a J-beta primer mix was included in a second PCR lasting roughly 6 to 12 cycles. TCRdb re-called the 5' RACE reads with MiXCR, one entry per CDR3 protein. The sample contains roughly 1.5 million distinct CDR3 sequences, approximately 43% of which appear only once. This clonotype has more than one count but fewer than ten. Germline lookup yields CDR1 ENHRY and CDR2 SYGVKD. V lost 10 bases and J lost 2, with 9 bases in between. CDR3 length equals 13 residues.

This TCR was recovered from a woman between 18 and 29 years old in good health. The V call is TRBV10-3, the J call TRBJ2-6; maybe TRBD1 (6 bases). The sample comprised blood. CDR3 loop: CASHRAGANVLTF. The DNA of the CDR3 is TGTGCCAGCCACAGGGCTGGGGCCAACGTCCTGACTTTC.